Following are 26 T cell receptor beta chains from one sample sequenced in a study of blood T cell repertoires in COVID-19. Only in-frame clones appear in the TCRdb table, and some are missing; sequencing was by immunoSEQ multiplex PCR. The table has about 230,000 clones, roughly 80% seen once; the top ten hold approximately 7.9%. The sequenced sample was peripheral blood. The receptor set was obtained from a woman of 80 years or more with acute or convalescent COVID-19.

This rearrangement joins TRBV6-6 to TRBJ1-1; 11 nucleotides agree with TRBD1. The germline gives CDR1 MNHNY, CDR2 SVGAGI (reference sequence). Germline trimming cut 5 bases from V and 5 bases from J; bases unmatched to any gene: 10. The CDR3 consists of 16 residues. CDR3 region: CASSRRTGGQGTEAFF. CDR3 in DNA: TGTGCCAGCAGTCGACGGACAGGGGGCCAGGGGACTGAAGCTTTCTTT.

The J gene is TRBJ2-7, the V gene TRBV2, with 7 nucleotides matching TRBD1. Germline lookup yields CDR1 SNHLY and CDR2 FYNNEI. The J segment lost 2 bases and the V segment lost 3 bases, leaving 7 bases of the junction unmatched. CDR3 length equals 15 residues. This CDR3 is CASSEERDSPYEQYF. The CDR3 nucleotides are TGTGCCAGCAGTGAGGAAAGGGACAGTCCCTACGAGCAGTACTTC.

On this clone: This may arise from a read error, as a much more abundant clone is one base away. The chain is built from TRBV14 and TRBJ2-3; 7 bases line up with TRBD1. From germline, CDR1 is SGHDN and CDR2 FVKESK. The V and J ends lost 4 bases and 0 bases, in that order; junction bases with no gene match: 1. The CDR3 runs 14 residues. Here the CDR3 reads CASSRDSSTDTQYF. The CDR3 DNA reads TGTGCCAGCAGCCGGGACAGTAGCACAGATACGCAGTATTTT.

The count of this clone is one. The J gene is TRBJ1-1, the V gene TRBV6-8; TRBD1 agrees at 7 bases. From germline, CDR1 is MNHGY and CDR2 SAAAGT. After removal of 7 bases from V and 2 bases from J, the junction contained 13 bases not matched to a gene. The CDR3 covers 16 residues. For the CDR3, the DNA is TGTGCCAGCACCCCGGGACAGCGGAACCCTAACACTGAAGCTTTCTTT. It specifies CASTPGQRNPNTEAFF.

This clone was found once. CDR3 residues: CASGLEAGGEETQYF. The CDR3 DNA sequence: TGTGCTAGTGGTTTGGAAGCGGGGGGGGAAGAGACCCAGTACTTC. V gene TRBV12-5 combines with J gene TRBJ2-5; 10 bases align to TRBD2. The junction had 2 bases not matched to a gene; V was cut back by 1 base and J by 3 bases. This CDR3 is built from 15 residues. Per germline, CDR1 LGHNT and CDR2 FRNRAP.

V and J are TRBV7-9 and TRBJ1-1, with D possibly matching TRBD1 (5 bases). Germline V lookup: CDR1 SEHNR, CDR2 FQNEAQ (reference sequence). The CDR3 spans 13 residues. Trimming removed 6 bases from V and 4 bases from J, with 12 bases in between. CDR3: CASSLQEGTEAFF. The CDR3 region has the DNA TGTGCCAGCAGTCTACAGGAGGGCACTGAAGCTTTCTTT.

This chain joins TRBV3-1 (or the pseudogene TRBV3-2) and TRBJ1-6; D gene ambiguous. CDR3 length: 14 amino acids. The V end lost 0 bases, the J end lost 10 bases, and 10 bases lay between the germline ends. Germline-derived CDR1 and CDR2 are LGHDT and YNNKEL (reference sequence). CDR3 DNA: TGTGCCAGCAGCCAAGATAGCGCAATATCACCCCTCCACTTT. Its translation is CASSQDSAISPLHF.

The chain combines TRBV11-2 with TRBJ2-5; D gene ambiguous. There are 13 residues in the CDR3. V was cut by 5 bases and J by 5 bases, with 12 bases left in between. The V gene's germline CDR1 is SGHAT and CDR2 FQNNGV. CDR3 nucleotides: TGTGCCAGCAGCCAGGTAACGGCCGAGACCCAGTACTTC. Its protein product is CASSQVTAETQYF.

This clone was observed a handful of times. This chain joins TRBV19 and TRBJ1-6; 9 bases match TRBD1. Germline trimming cut 6 bases from V and 6 bases from J; bases unmatched to any gene: 6. The CDR3 is made up of 15 amino acids. The germline gives CDR1 LNHDA, CDR2 SQIVND (reference sequence). The CDR3 region is CASRQGANSNSPLHF. CDR3 in DNA: TGTGCCAGTAGACAGGGGGCAAACAGTAATTCACCCCTCCACTTT.

J is TRBJ1-1 and V is TRBV6-5; D is unclear. The V gene lost 6 bases and the J gene lost 0 bases, with 8 bases spanning the gap. Germline CDR1 is MNHEY and CDR2 is SVGAGI. The CDR3 totals 13 residues. The CDR3 sequence: CASRPSMNTEAFF. In DNA, the CDR3 is TGTGCCAGCAGACCCAGTATGAACACTGAAGCTTTCTTT.

The CDR3 nucleotides read TGTGCCAGCTTTCCAGGGGGAAAGAACACCGGGGAGCTGTTTTTT. Translating it yields CASFPGGKNTGELFF. The chain recombines TRBV7-9 with TRBJ2-2; 7 bases are a match to TRBD1. Trimming cost V 8 bases and J 1 base; bases outside gene matches: 7. This CDR3 is built from 15 residues. CDR1 SEHNR and CDR2 FQNEAQ come from the germline V gene (reference sequence).

As concerns this clone: Other DNA sequences in this specimen translate into the identical CDR3. The chain combines TRBV3-1 (or the pseudogene TRBV3-2) with TRBJ1-1, with TRBD1 matching over 7 bases. The J segment lost 4 bases and the V segment lost 4 bases, leaving 3 bases of the junction unmatched. CDR3 length: 13 residues. CDR1 is LGHDT, CDR2 YNNKEL, per germline (reference sequence). The CDR3 region is CASSRTGGTEAFF. In nucleotides, the CDR3 is TGTGCCAGCAGCCGGACAGGCGGCACTGAAGCTTTCTTT.

This rearrangement joins TRBV5-1 to TRBJ2-4; 10 bases map to TRBD1. CDR1 is SGHRS and CDR2 is YFSETQ in the germline V gene. V lost 0 bases to trimming and J lost 6 bases; unmatched junction nucleotides: 0. CDR3 size: 14 residues. CDR3 amino acids: CASSLGDRGNIQYF. For the CDR3, the DNA is TGCGCCAGCAGCTTGGGGGACAGGGGAAACATTCAGTACTTC.

Only one count was recorded for this clone. J is TRBJ2-3 and V is TRBV9, with 8 bases aligning to TRBD1. From germline, CDR1 is SGDLS and CDR2 YYNGEE. The J segment lost 4 bases and the V segment lost 0 bases, leaving 7 bases of the junction unmatched. The CDR3 is 16 residues long. CDR3 DNA sequence: TGTGCCAGCAGCGTAGTTGGCAGGGGGCGGGCAGATACGCAGTATTTT. This sequence encodes CASSVVGRGRADTQYF. Looking up the rest from reference TRBV9 and TRBJ2-3 gives the full variable domain: DSGVTQTPKHLITATGQRVTLRCSPRSGDLSVYWYQQSLDQGLQFLIQYYNGEERAKGNILERFSAQQFPDLHSELNLSSLELGDSALYFCASSVVGRGRADTQYFGPGTRLTVL.

J is TRBJ2-2 and V is TRBV7-2; 10 positions match TRBD2. Germline V gene sequence: CDR1 SGHTA, CDR2 FQGNSA. V shed 4 bases, J shed 4 bases, and the junction held 6 bases outside the gene matches. The CDR3 has 16 amino acids. The CDR3 sequence is CASSSTSGAGTGELFF. The DNA for the CDR3 is TGTGCCAGCAGCTCAACTAGCGGGGCGGGCACCGGGGAGCTGTTTTTT.

The CDR3 protein is CASKLLARGPDGYTF. The CDR3 DNA reads TGTGCCAGCAAACTCTTGGCTAGGGGCCCGGATGGCTACACCTTC. The chain joins TRBV2 to TRBJ1-2; D might be TRBD1 (5 bases). CDR1 is SNHLY, CDR2 FYNNEI, per germline. The length of the CDR3 is 15 residues. V gave up 7 bases and J gave up 6 bases, with 21 bases separating them.

V usage is TRBV28 and J usage is TRBJ1-1; TRBD1 might be the D (6 bases). Germline V gives CDR1 MDHEN, CDR2 SYDVKM. V was cut by 7 bases and J by 0 bases, with 15 bases left in between. This CDR3 has 15 amino acids. CDR3: CASKYRGAVNTEAFF. The DNA for the CDR3 is TGTGCCAGCAAGTACCGGGGGGCCGTGAACACTGAAGCTTTCTTT.

The chain recombines TRBV7-2 with TRBJ2-7; weak D call: TRBD2 (5 bases). This CDR3 spans 13 amino acids. V shed 4 bases and J shed 5 bases, with 12 bases lying between them. The germline V gene encodes CDR1 SGHTA and CDR2 FQGNSA. In DNA form, the CDR3 reads TGTGCCAGCAGCTCGAGGCGGGCGGACGAGCAGTACTTC. As protein: CASSSRRADEQYF. Looking up the rest from reference TRBV7-2 and TRBJ2-7 gives the full variable domain: GAGVSQSPSNKVTEKGKDVELRCDPISGHTALYWYRQSLGQGLEFLIYFQGNSAPDKSGLPSDRFSAERTGGSVSTLTIQRTQQEDSAVYLCASSSRRADEQYFGPGTRLTVT.

A single count supports this clone. The rearrangement joins TRBV14 to TRBJ1-6; D gene uncertain. This CDR3 has 13 amino acids. Looked up from germline, CDR1 is SGHDN and CDR2 is FVKESK. The ends were cut back, 1 base at V and 12 bases at J, with 10 bases in the middle. Written as DNA, the CDR3 is TGTGCCAGCAGCCAAGTTACGAGTAAACCCCTCCACTTT. Encoded protein: CASSQVTSKPLHF.

The chain joins TRBV7-9 to TRBJ2-6, with 8 positions matching TRBD1. With 2 bases clipped from V and 9 bases from J, the junction kept 12 bases outside the gene matches. The germline CDR1 and CDR2 sequences are SEHNR and FQNEAQ (reference sequence). The CDR3 spans 17 residues. In DNA, the CDR3 is TGTGCCAGCAGCTTAAACGCAGGGGGCTTTACGGGCAACGTCCTGACTTTC. The encoded protein is CASSLNAGGFTGNVLTF. The complete variable domain, with remaining parts taken from reference TRBV7-9 and TRBJ2-6, reads DTGVSQNPRHKITKRGQNVTFRCDPISEHNRLYWYRQTLGQGPEFLTYFQNEAQLEKSRLLSDRFSAERPKGSFSTLEIQRTEQGDSAMYLCASSLNAGGFTGNVLTFGAGSRLTVL.

The V call is TRBV12-3 or TRBV12-4, the J call TRBJ1-2; TRBD1 is a possible D gene (5 bases). The CDR3 runs 12 residues. Deletions cut 5 bases from V and 9 bases from J, with 13 bases between. The CDR3 DNA reads TGTGCCAGCAGTCCCGGGGGTGTCAGCTACACCTTC. Translation gives CASSPGGVSYTF.

The chain links TRBV5-4 to TRBJ2-3; maybe TRBD2 (5 bases). The V and J ends lost 5 bases and 0 bases respectively, with 16 bases between them. Germline V gene sequence: CDR1 SGHNT, CDR2 YYREEE (reference sequence). The CDR3 covers 16 residues. CDR3 DNA: TGTGCCAGCAGTCTAGGGAGAGTTTCTAGCACAGATACGCAGTATTTT. Encoded protein: CASSLGRVSSTDTQYF. The full variable domain, rest sourced from reference TRBV5-4 and TRBJ2-3, is ETGVTQSPTHLIKTRGQQVTLRCSSQSGHNTVSWYQQALGQGPQFIFQYYREEENGRGNFPPRFSGLQFPNYSSELNVNALELDDSALYLCASSLGRVSSTDTQYFGPGTRLTVL.

The V and J genes are TRBV29-1 and TRBJ2-7, with D possibly being TRBD1 (5 bases). Germline CDR1 reads SQVTM; CDR2 reads ANQGSEA. CDR3 length: 13 amino acids. V was pared by 2 bases and J by 2 bases, with 10 bases between. The CDR3 sequence: CSVEISGTYEQYF. DNA for the CDR3: TGCAGCGTTGAAATTTCAGGGACCTACGAGCAGTACTTC.

The gene calls are TRBV5-4 and TRBJ2-7; TRBD2 aligns across 9 bases. The germline CDR1 and CDR2 sequences are SGHNT and YYREEE (reference sequence). V lost 0 bases to trimming and J lost 1 base; unmatched junction nucleotides: 2. CDR3 length equals 15 residues. The CDR3 bases are TGTGCCAGCAGCTTGGGACTAGCGGAATCCTACGAGCAGTACTTC. It translates to CASSLGLAESYEQYF.

The genes are TRBV3-1 (or the pseudogene TRBV3-2) and TRBJ2-3, with 9 bases identical to TRBD2. CDR1 is LGHDT and CDR2 is YNNKEL in the germline V gene (reference sequence). This CDR3 comprises 16 residues. The V and J ends lost 4 bases and 2 bases, in that order; junction bases with no gene match: 7. The CDR3 spells CASSRRLAVDTDTQYF. CDR3 DNA: TGTGCCAGCAGCCGGAGACTAGCGGTCGACACAGATACGCAGTATTTT.

The chain joins TRBV4-1 to TRBJ1-1; 9 nucleotides align to TRBD1. The ends lost 4 bases at V and 5 bases at J; junction bases unmatched: 8. This CDR3 has 15 amino acids. Germline CDR1 is MGHRA and CDR2 is YSYEKL. CDR3 sequence reads: CASSRSGQGRTEAFF. The DNA for the CDR3 is TGCGCCAGCAGCCGATCGGGACAGGGTAGGACTGAAGCTTTCTTT.